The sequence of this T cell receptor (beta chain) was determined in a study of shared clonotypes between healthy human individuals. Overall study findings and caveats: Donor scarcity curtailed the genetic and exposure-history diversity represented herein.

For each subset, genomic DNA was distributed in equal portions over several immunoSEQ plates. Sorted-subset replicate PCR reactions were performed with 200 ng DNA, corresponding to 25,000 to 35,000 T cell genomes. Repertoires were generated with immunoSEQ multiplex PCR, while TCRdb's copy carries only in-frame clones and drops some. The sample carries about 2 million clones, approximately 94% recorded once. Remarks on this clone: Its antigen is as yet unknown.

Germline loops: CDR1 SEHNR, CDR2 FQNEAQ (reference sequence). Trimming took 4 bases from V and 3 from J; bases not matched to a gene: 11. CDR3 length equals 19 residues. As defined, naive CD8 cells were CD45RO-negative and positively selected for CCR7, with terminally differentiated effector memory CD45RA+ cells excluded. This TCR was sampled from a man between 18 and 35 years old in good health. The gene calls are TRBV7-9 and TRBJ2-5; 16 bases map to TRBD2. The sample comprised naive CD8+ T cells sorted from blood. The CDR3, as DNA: TGTGCCAGCAGCTCGGGACTAGCGGGAGGGCCGATCTCGGAAGAGACCCAGTACTTC. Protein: CASSSGLAGGPISEETQYF.